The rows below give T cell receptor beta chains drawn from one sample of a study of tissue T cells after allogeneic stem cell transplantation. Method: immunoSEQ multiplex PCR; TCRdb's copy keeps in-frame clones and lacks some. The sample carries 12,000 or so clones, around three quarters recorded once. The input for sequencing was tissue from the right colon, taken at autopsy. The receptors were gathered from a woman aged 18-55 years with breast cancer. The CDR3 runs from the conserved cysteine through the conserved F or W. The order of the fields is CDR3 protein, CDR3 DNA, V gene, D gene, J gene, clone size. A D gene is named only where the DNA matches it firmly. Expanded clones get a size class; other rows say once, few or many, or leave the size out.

cdr3_aa: CASSQALAGDTQYF
cdr3_nt: TGTGCCAGCAGCCAAGCTCTAGCGGGAGATACGCAGTATTTT
v_call: TRBV3-1/TRBV3-2
d_call: TRBD2
j_call: TRBJ2-3
clone_size: -

cdr3_aa: CAISVSARGQGRDEKLFF
cdr3_nt: TGTGCCATCAGTGTCTCGGCCCGGGGACAGGGGAGGGATGAAAAACTGTTTTTT
v_call: TRBV10-3
d_call: TRBD1
j_call: TRBJ1-4
clone_size: -

cdr3_aa: CASSQVTSSFDTQYF
cdr3_nt: TGTGCCAGCAGCCAAGTTACCTCCTCCTTCGATACGCAGTATTTT
v_call: TRBV3-1/TRBV3-2
d_call: -
j_call: TRBJ2-3
clone_size: -

cdr3_aa: CATSGRGRDEQFF
cdr3_nt: TGTGCCACCAGTGGACGGGGCCGGGATGAGCAGTTCTTC
v_call: TRBV24-1
d_call: -
j_call: TRBJ2-1
clone_size: -

cdr3_aa: CASSLVGGGQLNSPLHF
cdr3_nt: TGTGCCAGCAGCTTAGTAGGGGGAGGACAGTTAAATTCACCCCTCCACTTT
v_call: TRBV7-8
d_call: -
j_call: TRBJ1-6
clone_size: few

cdr3_aa: CASLPEPGAGANVLTF
cdr3_nt: TGTGCCAGCTTACCTGAACCGGGTGCTGGGGCCAACGTCCTGACTTTC
v_call: TRBV6-6
d_call: -
j_call: TRBJ2-6
clone_size: -

cdr3_aa: CASRLEPGQFTGELFF
cdr3_nt: TGCGCCAGCAGACTCGAACCGGGACAGTTCACCGGGGAGCTGTTTTTT
v_call: TRBV5-1
d_call: TRBD1
j_call: TRBJ2-2
clone_size: once

cdr3_aa: CASSSGQGTYGYTF
cdr3_nt: TGTGCCAGCAGCTCGGGACAGGGAACCTATGGCTACACCTTC
v_call: TRBV7-9
d_call: TRBD1
j_call: TRBJ1-2
clone_size: -

cdr3_aa: CASIKLGSNYGYTF
cdr3_nt: TGTGCCAGCATTAAACTCGGGTCTAACTATGGCTACACCTTC
v_call: TRBV6-5
d_call: -
j_call: TRBJ1-2
clone_size: -

cdr3_aa: CASSLSFGQTYEQYF
cdr3_nt: TGTGCCAGCAGCCTTAGCTTTGGACAAACCTACGAGCAGTACTTC
v_call: TRBV7-2
d_call: -
j_call: TRBJ2-7
clone_size: -

cdr3_aa: CASSHYSGGQPYEQYF
cdr3_nt: TGTGCCAGCAGCCACTACTCAGGGGGACAGCCCTACGAGCAGTACTTC
v_call: TRBV3-1/TRBV3-2
d_call: TRBD1
j_call: TRBJ2-7
clone_size: once

cdr3_aa: CASSYSGLPSTDTQYF
cdr3_nt: TGCGCCAGCAGCTACTCCGGCCTCCCTAGCACAGATACGCAGTATTTT
v_call: TRBV5-1
d_call: -
j_call: TRBJ2-3
clone_size: -

cdr3_aa: CASRGAGIGELFF
cdr3_nt: TGTGCCAGCAGGGGCGCGGGGATCGGGGAGCTGTTTTTT
v_call: TRBV12-3/TRBV12-4
d_call: -
j_call: TRBJ2-2
clone_size: -

cdr3_aa: CASSEELAGAYEQYF
cdr3_nt: TGTGCCAGCAGTGAAGAACTAGCGGGAGCCTACGAGCAGTACTTC
v_call: TRBV6-1
d_call: TRBD2
j_call: TRBJ2-7
clone_size: medium-sized

cdr3_aa: CASSQDSLGSPEKLFF
cdr3_nt: TGTGCCAGCAGCCAAGACAGTTTGGGGAGCCCTGAAAAACTGTTTTTT
v_call: TRBV4-2
d_call: -
j_call: TRBJ1-4
clone_size: -

cdr3_aa: CASSPSRDSSYGYTF
cdr3_nt: TGTGCCAGCAGCCCATCTCGGGACAGCTCCTATGGCTACACCTTC
v_call: TRBV11-2
d_call: TRBD1
j_call: TRBJ1-2
clone_size: few

cdr3_aa: CASSPGTVYEQYF
cdr3_nt: TGTGCCAGCAGCCCCGGGACGGTCTACGAGCAGTACTTC
v_call: TRBV6-5
d_call: -
j_call: TRBJ2-7
clone_size: -

cdr3_aa: CASSLDRESEAFF
cdr3_nt: TGTGCCAGCAGCTTAGACAGGGAATCGGAAGCTTTCTTT
v_call: TRBV7-2
d_call: -
j_call: TRBJ1-1
clone_size: -

cdr3_aa: CASSLTASGSSTDTQYF
cdr3_nt: TGTGCCAGCAGCTTAACGGCTAGCGGGAGTAGCACAGATACGCAGTATTTT
v_call: TRBV7-3
d_call: TRBD2
j_call: TRBJ2-3
clone_size: -

cdr3_aa: CASRGRGGQETQYF
cdr3_nt: TGCGCCAGCCGCGGGCGGGGGGGCCAGGAGACCCAGTACTTC
v_call: TRBV5-1
d_call: TRBD2
j_call: TRBJ2-5
clone_size: -

cdr3_aa: CASSLLSGEIYEQYF
cdr3_nt: TGTGCCAGCAGCTTACTCTCCGGGGAGATCTACGAGCAGTACTTC
v_call: TRBV7-9
d_call: -
j_call: TRBJ2-7
clone_size: -

cdr3_aa: CASSQRDSYTDTQYF
cdr3_nt: TGCGCCAGCAGCCAGAGGGACAGCTACACAGATACGCAGTATTTT
v_call: TRBV5-1
d_call: TRBD1
j_call: TRBJ2-3
clone_size: few

cdr3_aa: CASSPTGEGSPLHF
cdr3_nt: TGTGCCAGCAGTCCCACAGGGGAGGGATCACCCCTCCACTTT
v_call: TRBV6-2/TRBV6-3
d_call: TRBD1
j_call: TRBJ1-6
clone_size: few

cdr3_aa: CASSLGASTDTQYF
cdr3_nt: TGTGCCAGCAGCTTAGGGGCCTCCACAGATACGCAGTATTTT
v_call: TRBV7-9
d_call: -
j_call: TRBJ2-3
clone_size: few

cdr3_aa: CASSLDRDQPQHF
cdr3_nt: TGTGCCAGCAGCCTTGACAGGGATCAGCCCCAGCATTTT
v_call: TRBV7-3
d_call: TRBD1
j_call: TRBJ1-5
clone_size: -

cdr3_aa: CASSQAGGPNEKLFF
cdr3_nt: TGTGCCAGCAGCCAAGCGGGGGGCCCCAATGAAAAACTGTTTTTT
v_call: TRBV6-2/TRBV6-3
d_call: -
j_call: TRBJ1-4
clone_size: -

cdr3_aa: CASSPPGGFTDTQYF
cdr3_nt: TGTGCCAGCAGCCCACCCGGGGGTTTCACAGATACGCAGTATTTT
v_call: TRBV6-5
d_call: -
j_call: TRBJ2-3
clone_size: few

cdr3_aa: CASRDRDYNEKLFF
cdr3_nt: TGTGCCAGCAGGGACAGGGACTATAATGAAAAACTGTTTTTT
v_call: TRBV2
d_call: TRBD1
j_call: TRBJ1-4
clone_size: -

cdr3_aa: CASSIGLDTGELFF
cdr3_nt: TGTGCCAGTAGTATCGGACTAGACACCGGGGAGCTGTTTTTT
v_call: TRBV19
d_call: TRBD2
j_call: TRBJ2-2
clone_size: -